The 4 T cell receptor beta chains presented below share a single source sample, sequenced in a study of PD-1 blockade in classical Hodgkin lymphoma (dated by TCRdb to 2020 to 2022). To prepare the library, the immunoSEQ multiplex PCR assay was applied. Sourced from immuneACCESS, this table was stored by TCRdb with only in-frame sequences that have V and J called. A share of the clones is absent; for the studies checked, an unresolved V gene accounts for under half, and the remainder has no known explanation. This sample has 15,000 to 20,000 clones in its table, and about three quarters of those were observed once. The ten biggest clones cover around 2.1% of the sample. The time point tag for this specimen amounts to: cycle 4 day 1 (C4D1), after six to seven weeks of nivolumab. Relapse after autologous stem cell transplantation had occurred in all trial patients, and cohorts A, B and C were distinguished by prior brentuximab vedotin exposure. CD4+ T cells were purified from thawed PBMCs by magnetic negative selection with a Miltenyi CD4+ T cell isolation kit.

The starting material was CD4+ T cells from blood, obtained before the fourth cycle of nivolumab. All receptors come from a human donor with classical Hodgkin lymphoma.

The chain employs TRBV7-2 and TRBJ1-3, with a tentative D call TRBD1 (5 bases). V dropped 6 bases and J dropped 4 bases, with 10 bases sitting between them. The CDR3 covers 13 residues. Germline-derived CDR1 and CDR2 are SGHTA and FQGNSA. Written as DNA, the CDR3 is TGTGCCAGCAGTTCAGGGTTAGGAAACACCATATATTTT. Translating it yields CASSSGLGNTIYF.

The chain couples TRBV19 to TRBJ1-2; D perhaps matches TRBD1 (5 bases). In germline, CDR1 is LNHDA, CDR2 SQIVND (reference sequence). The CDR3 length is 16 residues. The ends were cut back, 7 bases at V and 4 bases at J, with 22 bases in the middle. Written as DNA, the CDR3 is TGTGCCAGTACGCAACTGGGGTGGGGGAAGGCCTATGGCTACACCTTC. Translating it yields CASTQLGWGKAYGYTF.

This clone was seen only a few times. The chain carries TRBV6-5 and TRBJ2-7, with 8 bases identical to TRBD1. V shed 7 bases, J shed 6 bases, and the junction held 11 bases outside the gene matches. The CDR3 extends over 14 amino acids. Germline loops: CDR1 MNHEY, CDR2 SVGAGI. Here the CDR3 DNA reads TGTGCCAGCATGCACAGGGGGACCCTACCCGAGCAGTACTTC. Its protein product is CASMHRGTLPEQYF.

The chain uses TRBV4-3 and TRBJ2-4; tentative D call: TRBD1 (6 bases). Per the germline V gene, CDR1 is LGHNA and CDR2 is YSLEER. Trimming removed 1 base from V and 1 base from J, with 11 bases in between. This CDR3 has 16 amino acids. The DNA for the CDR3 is TGCGCCAGCAGCCAAGTGGGCAGGGGTGCCAAAAACATTCAGTACTTC. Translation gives CASSQVGRGAKNIQYF.